Listed here is a single T cell receptor (beta chain). Its target is not known. Sequenced by immunoSEQ multiplex PCR; TCRdb stores in-frame clones only, minus some. The table includes tens of thousands of clones, about 92% detected once. The CDR3 extends over 15 amino acids. The V end was cut by 3 bases, the J end by 4 bases, with 16 bases between. In germline, CDR1 is MGHRA, CDR2 YSYEKL. This sample was taken from a study of T cells in narcolepsy. Findings and caveats of the study: Autoreactive HCRT-specific and TRIB2-specific clonotypes were marked in same-patient CSF-versus-blood CD4+ comparisons.

V and J are TRBV4-1 and TRBJ2-7; D gene unclear. The TCR comes from a human donor with narcolepsy. Sequenced input: CD45RA- memory CD4+ T cells from PBMCs. This CDR3 is CASSHFLLPRYEQYF. CDR3 DNA: TGCGCCAGCAGCCATTTTCTACTTCCCCGGTACGAGCAGTACTTC.